The 21 T cell receptor beta chains in this list originate from one sample, sequenced in a study of blood T cell repertoires in COVID-19. The repertoire was sequenced with immunoSEQ multiplex PCR; TCRdb's copy has only in-frame clones and lacks some. In the table there are roughly 100,000 clones, around 86% of which are singletons. The sequencing input was peripheral blood. These receptors were collected from a man aged 80 or over with acute or convalescent COVID-19.

The chain is built from TRBV2 and TRBJ1-5; weak D call: TRBD1 (5 bases). Germline CDR1 reads SNHLY; CDR2 reads FYNNEI. Trimming shortened V by 5 bases and J by 3 bases, and 11 bases separated the two germline ends. The CDR3 runs to 14 residues. CDR3 residues: CASSLVGANQPQHF. The CDR3 DNA sequence: TGTGCCAGCAGTCTCGTTGGGGCCAATCAGCCCCAGCATTTT. The entire variable domain, with the rest obtained from reference TRBV2 and TRBJ1-5, is as follows: EPEVTQTPSHQVTQMGQEVILRCVPISNHLYFYWYRQILGQKVEFLVSFYNNEISEKSEIFDDQFSVERPDGSNFTLKIRSTKLEDSAMYFCASSLVGANQPQHFGDGTRLSIL.

The rearrangement joins TRBV5-1 to TRBJ2-5; D might be TRBD1 (5 bases). The CDR3 covers 14 residues. The V end was cut by 0 bases, the J end by 2 bases, with 8 bases between. Germline V gene data show CDR1 as SGHRS and CDR2 as YFSETQ. The DNA for the CDR3 is TGCGCCAGCAGCTTGGAGGGGAATCAAGAGACCCAGTACTTC. Its translation: CASSLEGNQETQYF.

The chain has TRBV29-1 and TRBJ2-3, with TRBD2 matching 15 bases. Germline V gene lookup returns CDR1 SQVTM and CDR2 ANQGSEA. With 7 bases clipped from V and 8 bases from J, the junction kept 7 bases outside the gene matches. This CDR3 is built from 14 residues. The CDR3 here is CSAWTSGRASTQYF. For the CDR3, the DNA is TGCAGCGCCTGGACTAGCGGGAGGGCCAGTACGCAGTATTTT.

V is TRBV5-4 and J is TRBJ1-1; 7 bases are a match to TRBD1. Germline assignment: CDR1 SGHNT and CDR2 YYREEE (reference sequence). Losses at the gene ends were 1 base for V and 3 bases for J; bases not matched to a gene: 12. The CDR3 runs 17 residues. The CDR3 DNA reads TGTGCCAGCAGCTTGAGACAGGGAAATCGGATTGACACTGAAGCTTTCTTT. This codes for CASSLRQGNRIDTEAFF.

The chain links TRBV18 to TRBJ2-1; 9 positions agree with TRBD2. Unmatched junction bases numbered 2, after V lost 3 bases and J lost 5 bases. The CDR3 loop spans 14 amino acids. CDR1 is KGHSH, CDR2 LQKENI, per germline. The CDR3 nucleotides read TGTGCCAGCTCACCTCTAGCGGGGAACAATGAGCAGTTCTTC. It codes for CASSPLAGNNEQFF. Full variable domain (missing parts from reference TRBV18 and TRBJ2-1): NAGVMQNPRHLVRRRGQEARLRCSPMKGHSHVYWYRQLPEEGLKFMVYLQKENIIDESGMPKERFSAEFPKEGPSILRIQQVVRGDSAAYFCASSPLAGNNEQFFGPGTRLTVL.

The V gene is TRBV5-5, the J gene TRBJ1-1; possibly TRBD1 for D (5 bases). Deletions cut 5 bases from V and 7 bases from J, with 15 bases between. This CDR3 has 13 residues. Germline values: CDR1 SGHKS, CDR2 YYEKEE (reference sequence). CDR3 sequence: CASRPGTGYEAFF. CDR3 in DNA: TGTGCCAGCAGACCCGGGACTGGGTATGAAGCTTTCTTT.

This clone was counted a few times. The rearrangement links TRBV20-1 to TRBJ2-5; TRBD1 matches at 7 bases. The CDR3 covers 13 residues. Germline values: CDR1 DFQATT, CDR2 SNEGSKA (reference sequence). With 3 bases clipped from V and 2 bases from J, the junction kept 3 bases outside the gene matches. CDR3 in DNA: TGCAGTGCTAGTGGGGACAGACAAGAGACCCAGTACTTC. The encoded protein is CSASGDRQETQYF.

The V call is TRBV6-5, the J call TRBJ1-5, with 7 bases fitting TRBD1. Germline V CDR1 and CDR2: MNHEY, SVGAGI. J gave up 3 bases and V 6 bases, and 5 bases lay outside the gene matches. CDR3 length: 14 residues. The CDR3 region is CASRQTGANQPQHF. In DNA form, the CDR3 reads TGTGCCAGCAGGCAAACAGGGGCCAATCAGCCCCAGCATTTT.

This clone was counted a single time. This rearrangement joins TRBV6-1 to TRBJ1-5; D gene ambiguous. The germline V and J ends were trimmed by 6 bases and 3 bases, with 9 bases remaining between them. Per germline, CDR1 MNHNS and CDR2 SASEGT. The CDR3 is 13 amino acids. CDR3 region: CASRLQANQPQHF. The CDR3 region has the DNA TGTGCCAGCAGACTCCAGGCCAATCAGCCCCAGCATTTT.

The chain is built from TRBV19 and TRBJ2-7; D ambiguous. The CDR3 has 13 amino acids. Germline assignment: CDR1 LNHDA and CDR2 SQIVND (reference sequence). V dropped 3 bases and J dropped 5 bases, with 11 bases sitting between them. The CDR3 region is CASSMGLRNEQYF. The CDR3 DNA reads TGTGCCAGTAGTATGGGCCTCCGGAACGAGCAGTACTTC.

This clone has a handful of counts. This chain joins TRBV27 and TRBJ2-1; maybe TRBD1 (5 bases). Germline V gene sequence: CDR1 MNHEY, CDR2 SMNVEV (reference sequence). Trimming removed 2 bases from V and 1 base from J, with 12 bases in between. CDR3 length: 16 residues. CDR3 region: CASSLVGAPSYNEQFF. CDR3 DNA: TGTGCCAGCAGTTTAGTTGGGGCCCCATCCTACAATGAGCAGTTCTTC.

This clone was seen ten or more times. The V and J genes are TRBV5-1 and TRBJ1-4; maybe TRBD1 (6 bases). This CDR3 is built from 14 residues. The germline V gene has CDR1 SGHRS and CDR2 YFSETQ. V lost 0 bases and J 7 bases, leaving 10 bases between the germline ends. The CDR3 sequence is CASSLAGQFEKLFF. DNA for the CDR3: TGCGCCAGCAGCTTGGCCGGACAGTTTGAAAAACTGTTTTTT. Full variable domain (remainder filled in from reference TRBV5-1 and TRBJ1-4): KAGVTQTPRYLIKTRGQQVTLSCSPISGHRSVSWYQQTPGQGLQFLFEYFSETQRNKGNFPGRFSGRQFSNSRSEMNVSTLELGDSALYLCASSLAGQFEKLFFGSGTQLSVL.

V gene TRBV4-3 combines with J gene TRBJ1-1; 10 bases line up with TRBD1. CDR3 length: 14 residues. Looked up from germline, CDR1 is LGHNA and CDR2 is YSLEER. Trimming removed 4 bases from V and 5 bases from J; junction bases left unmatched: 4. The CDR3 nucleotides are TGCGCCAGCAGCCGCGGACAGGGGGGTACTGAAGCTTTCTTT. It codes for CASSRGQGGTEAFF.

The rearrangement joins TRBV28 to TRBJ2-5; D is perhaps TRBD2 (7 bases). This CDR3 has 14 residues. V lost 8 bases and J lost 10, with 23 bases in between. Germline V gives CDR1 MDHEN, CDR2 SYDVKM. This CDR3 is CASSGGGPRVIQYF. In nucleotides, the CDR3 is TGTGCCAGCTCTGGGGGGGGCCCTCGAGTGATCCAGTACTTC.

The genes are TRBV30 and TRBJ1-1; 9 positions agree with TRBD1. Trimming took 2 bases from V and 10 from J; bases not matched to a gene: 5. The CDR3 covers 12 residues. Looked up from germline, CDR1 is GTSNPN and CDR2 is SVGIG (reference sequence). CDR3 in DNA: TGTGCCTGGAGTACGGGACAGGGTCCAGCTTTCTTT. This encodes CAWSTGQGPAFF. The full variable domain, in which reference TRBV30 and TRBJ1-1 provide the parts outside the CDR3, is SQTIHQWPATLVQPVGSPLSLECTVEGTSNPNLYWYRQAAGRGLQLLFYSVGIGQISSEVPQNLSASRPQDRQFILSSKKLLLSDSGFYLCAWSTGQGPAFFGQGTRLTVV.

This clone was detected a few times. This chain joins TRBV19 and TRBJ1-6; D unclear. Germline loops: CDR1 LNHDA, CDR2 SQIVND (reference sequence). The CDR3 runs to 12 residues. V was cut by 7 bases and J by 9 bases, with 10 bases left in between. Written as DNA, the CDR3 is TGTGCCAGTAATATGATCGGTTCACCCCTCCACTTT. Translated: CASNMIGSPLHF. Drawing the rest from reference TRBV19 and TRBJ1-6, the complete variable domain is DGGITQSPKYLFRKEGQNVTLSCEQNLNHDAMYWYRQDPGQGLRLIYYSQIVNDFQKGDIAEGYSVSREKKESFPLTVTSAQKNPTAFYLCASNMIGSPLHFGNGTRLTVT.

The chain has TRBV6-5 and TRBJ2-3; 7 bases fit TRBD2. The germline V gene encodes CDR1 MNHEY and CDR2 SVGAGI. The CDR3 spans 14 residues. V shed 2 bases, J shed 6 bases, and the junction held 5 bases outside the gene matches. The CDR3 coding sequence is TGTGCCAGCAGTTACAACGGGCGGGAGGATACGCAGTATTTT. It translates to CASSYNGREDTQYF.

The chain recombines TRBV3-1 (or the pseudogene TRBV3-2) with TRBJ2-3; 12 bases map to TRBD2. The CDR3 extends over 19 amino acids. Germline assignment: CDR1 LGHDT and CDR2 YNNKEL (reference sequence). Trimming at V came to 1 base and at J to 6 bases, leaving 14 bases not matched to a gene. CDR3 region: CASSQVPSTSGRIKDTQYF. The CDR3 DNA reads as TGTGCCAGCAGCCAAGTCCCTAGTACTAGCGGGAGGATAAAGGATACGCAGTATTTT.

This clone was seen a handful of times. The V gene is TRBV5-5, the J gene TRBJ1-4; TRBD1 agrees at 10 bases. J lost 14 bases, V lost 4 bases, and 8 bases had no gene match. This CDR3 region has 13 residues. CDR1 and CDR2 (germline): SGHKS, YYEKEE (reference sequence). This CDR3 is CASSRTGGPRLFF. The CDR3 bases are TGTGCCAGCAGCAGGACAGGGGGGCCAAGGCTGTTTTTT.

The chain has TRBV4-3 and TRBJ2-1; TRBD2 matches at 12 bases. Germline V gives CDR1 LGHNA, CDR2 YSLEER. The CDR3 has 16 residues. The junction had 4 bases not matched to a gene; V was cut back by 1 base and J by 6 bases. CDR3 protein: CASSQGRTSGTNEQFF. The DNA for the CDR3 is TGCGCCAGCAGCCAAGGGAGGACTAGCGGGACCAATGAGCAGTTCTTC.

The CDR3 DNA reads TGTGCCAGCTCGTATGAGCGCGAAAAACTGTTTTTT. Its translation is CASSYEREKLFF. The chain carries TRBV18 and TRBJ1-4; the D is unclear. Trimming left V 6 bases short and J 8 bases short, with 10 bases between. CDR1 and CDR2 from the germline V gene are KGHSH and LQKENI. The CDR3 contains 12 residues. Using reference TRBV18 and TRBJ1-4 for the parts outside the CDR3, the full variable domain is NAGVMQNPRHLVRRRGQEARLRCSPMKGHSHVYWYRQLPEEGLKFMVYLQKENIIDESGMPKERFSAEFPKEGPSILRIQQVVRGDSAAYFCASSYEREKLFFGSGTQLSVL.